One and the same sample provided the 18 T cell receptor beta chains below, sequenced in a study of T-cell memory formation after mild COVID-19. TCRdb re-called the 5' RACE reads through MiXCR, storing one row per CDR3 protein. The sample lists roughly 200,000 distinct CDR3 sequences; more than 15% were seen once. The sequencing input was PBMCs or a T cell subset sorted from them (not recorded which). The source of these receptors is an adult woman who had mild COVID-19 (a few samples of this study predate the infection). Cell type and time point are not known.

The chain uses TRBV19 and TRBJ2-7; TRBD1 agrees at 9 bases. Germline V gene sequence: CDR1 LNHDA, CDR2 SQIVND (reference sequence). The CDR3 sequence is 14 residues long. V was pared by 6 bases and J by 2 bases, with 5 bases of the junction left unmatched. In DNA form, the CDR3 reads TGTGCCAGTAGAACCCGGACAGGGGCCTACGAGCAGTACTTC. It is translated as CASRTRTGAYEQYF.

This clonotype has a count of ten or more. CDR3 sequence (DNA): TGTGCCAGCAGCTTAGGGGGCGGGGTCCCCTACAATGAGCAGTTCTTC. It is translated as CASSLGGGVPYNEQFF. This chain links TRBV7-8 with TRBJ2-1; the D gene is possibly TRBD2 (6 bases). With 1 base removed from V and 2 bases from J, the gap between germline ends came to 12 bases. CDR1 and CDR2 from the germline V gene are SGHVS and FQNEAQ. The CDR3 spans 16 residues. The full variable domain, in which reference TRBV7-8 and TRBJ2-1 provide the parts outside the CDR3, is GAGVSQSPRYKVAKRGQDVALRCDPISGHVSLFWYQQALGQGPEFLTYFQNEAQLDKSGLPSDRFFAERPEGSVSTLKIQRTQQEDSAVYLCASSLGGGVPYNEQFFGPGTRLTVL.

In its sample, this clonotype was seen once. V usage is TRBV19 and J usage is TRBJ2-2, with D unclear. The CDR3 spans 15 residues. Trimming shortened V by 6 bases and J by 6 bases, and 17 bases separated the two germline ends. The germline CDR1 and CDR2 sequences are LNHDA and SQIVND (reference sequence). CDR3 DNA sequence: TGTGCCAGTAGAGGGTCGGACCTAGGGCCCGGGGAGCTGTTTTTT. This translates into CASRGSDLGPGELFF.

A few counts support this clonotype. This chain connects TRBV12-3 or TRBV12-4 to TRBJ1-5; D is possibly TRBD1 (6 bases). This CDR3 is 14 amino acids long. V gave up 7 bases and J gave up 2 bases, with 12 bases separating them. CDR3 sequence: CASNRDNRNQPQHF. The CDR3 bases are TGTGCCAGCAATAGGGACAATCGCAATCAGCCCCAGCATTTT.

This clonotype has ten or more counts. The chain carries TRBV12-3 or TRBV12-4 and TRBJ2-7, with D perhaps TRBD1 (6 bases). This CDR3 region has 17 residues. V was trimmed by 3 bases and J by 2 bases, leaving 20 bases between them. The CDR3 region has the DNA TGTGCCAGCAGTTTTAGACAGGCCGCATCGAGAGCCTACGAGCAGTACTTC. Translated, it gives CASSFRQAASRAYEQYF.

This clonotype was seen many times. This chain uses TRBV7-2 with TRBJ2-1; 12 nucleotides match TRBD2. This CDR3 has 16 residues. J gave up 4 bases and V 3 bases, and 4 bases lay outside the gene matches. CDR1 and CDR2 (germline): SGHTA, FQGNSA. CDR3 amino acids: CASSFTGTSGYNEQFF. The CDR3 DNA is TGTGCCAGCAGCTTTACCGGGACTAGCGGGTACAATGAGCAGTTCTTC.

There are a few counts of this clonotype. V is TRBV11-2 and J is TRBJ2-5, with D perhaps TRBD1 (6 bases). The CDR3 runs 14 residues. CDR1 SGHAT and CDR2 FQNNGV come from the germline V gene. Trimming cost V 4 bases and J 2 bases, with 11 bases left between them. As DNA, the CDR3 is TGTGCCAGCAGCTACCCACAGGGACAAGAGACCCAGTACTTC. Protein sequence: CASSYPQGQETQYF.

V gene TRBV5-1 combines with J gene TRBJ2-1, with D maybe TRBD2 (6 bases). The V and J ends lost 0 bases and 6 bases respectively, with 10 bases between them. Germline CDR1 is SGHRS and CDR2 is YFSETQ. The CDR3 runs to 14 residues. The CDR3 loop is CASSLANGGNEQFF. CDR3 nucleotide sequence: TGCGCCAGCAGCTTGGCCAACGGGGGCAATGAGCAGTTCTTC. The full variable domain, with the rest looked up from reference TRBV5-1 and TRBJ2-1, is KAGVTQTPRYLIKTRGQQVTLSCSPISGHRSVSWYQQTPGQGLQFLFEYFSETQRNKGNFPGRFSGRQFSNSRSEMNVSTLELGDSALYLCASSLANGGNEQFFGPGTRLTVL.

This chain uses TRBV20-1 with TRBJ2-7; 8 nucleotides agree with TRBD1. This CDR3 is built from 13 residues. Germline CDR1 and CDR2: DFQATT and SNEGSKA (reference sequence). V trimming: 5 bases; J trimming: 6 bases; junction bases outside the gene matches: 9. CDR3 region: CSAPKGTGREQYF. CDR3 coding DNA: TGCAGTGCTCCTAAAGGGACAGGTCGCGAGCAGTACTTC.

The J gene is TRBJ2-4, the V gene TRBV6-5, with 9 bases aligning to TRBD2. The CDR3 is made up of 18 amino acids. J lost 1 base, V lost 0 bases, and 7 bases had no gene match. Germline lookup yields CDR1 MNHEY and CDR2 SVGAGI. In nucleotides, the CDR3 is TGTGCCAGCAGTTACTCGAAGGGACTAGCAGGTGCCAAAAACATTCAGTACTTC. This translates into CASSYSKGLAGAKNIQYF.

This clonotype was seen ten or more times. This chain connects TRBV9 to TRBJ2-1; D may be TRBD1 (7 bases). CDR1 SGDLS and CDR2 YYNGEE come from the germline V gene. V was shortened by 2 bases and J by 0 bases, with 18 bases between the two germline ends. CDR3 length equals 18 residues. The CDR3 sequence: CASSVAPAGGISYNEQFF. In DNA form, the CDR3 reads TGTGCCAGCAGCGTGGCCCCGGCAGGGGGGATCTCCTACAATGAGCAGTTCTTC.

CDR3 region: CASSSTGLSRGGYEQYF. CDR3 DNA sequence: TGCGCCAGCAGCTCCACCGGGCTCTCTCGAGGTGGCTACGAGCAGTACTTC. The chain joins TRBV5-1 to TRBJ2-7; D is ambiguous. CDR3 length: 17 amino acids. Between the trimmed V and J ends, which lost 3 bases and 3 bases, there was a span of 22 bases. In germline, CDR1 is SGHRS, CDR2 YFSETQ.

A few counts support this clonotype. CDR3 sequence reads: CASSLVVRTSGTYEQYF. The CDR3 nucleotides are TGTGCCAGCAGCTTAGTCGTGCGGACTAGCGGGACCTACGAGCAGTACTTC. This chain joins TRBV7-2 and TRBJ2-7; 12 nucleotides line up with TRBD2. V was clipped by 1 base and J by 2 bases; unmatched bases: 6. In germline, CDR1 is SGHTA, CDR2 FQGNSA. The CDR3 length is 17 residues.

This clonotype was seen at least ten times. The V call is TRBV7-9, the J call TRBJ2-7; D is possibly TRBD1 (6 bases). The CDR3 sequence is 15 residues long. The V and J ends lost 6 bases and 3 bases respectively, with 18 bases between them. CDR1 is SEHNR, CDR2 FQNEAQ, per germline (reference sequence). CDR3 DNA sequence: TGTGCCAGCAGGCCAGTAGGGGGACACGGCTACGAGCAGTACTTC. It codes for CASRPVGGHGYEQYF.

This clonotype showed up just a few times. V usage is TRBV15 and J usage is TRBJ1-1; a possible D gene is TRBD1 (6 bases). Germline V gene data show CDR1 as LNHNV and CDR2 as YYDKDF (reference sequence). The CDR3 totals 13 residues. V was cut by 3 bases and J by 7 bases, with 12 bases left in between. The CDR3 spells CATSRDDRHEAFF. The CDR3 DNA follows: TGTGCCACCAGCAGGGATGACAGGCATGAAGCTTTCTTT. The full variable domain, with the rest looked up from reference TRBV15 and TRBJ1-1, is DAMVIQNPRYQVTQFGKPVTLSCSQTLNHNVMYWYQQKSSQAPKLLFHYYDKDFNNEADTPDNFQSRRPNTSFCFLDIRSPGLGDTAMYLCATSRDDRHEAFFGQGTRLTVV.

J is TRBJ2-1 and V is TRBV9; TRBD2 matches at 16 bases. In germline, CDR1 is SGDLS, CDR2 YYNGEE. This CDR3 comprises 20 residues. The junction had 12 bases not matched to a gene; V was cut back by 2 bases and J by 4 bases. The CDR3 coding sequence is TGTGCCAGCAGCGTCATCGGGACTAGCGGGAGGGTCCCCCCTTACAATGAGCAGTTCTTC. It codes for CASSVIGTSGRVPPYNEQFF.

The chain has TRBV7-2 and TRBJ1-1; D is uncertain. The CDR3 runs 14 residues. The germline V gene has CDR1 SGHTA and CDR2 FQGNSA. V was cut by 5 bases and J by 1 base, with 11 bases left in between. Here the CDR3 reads CASSQKIGNTEAFF. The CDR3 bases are TGTGCCAGCAGCCAGAAAATCGGGAACACTGAAGCTTTCTTT.

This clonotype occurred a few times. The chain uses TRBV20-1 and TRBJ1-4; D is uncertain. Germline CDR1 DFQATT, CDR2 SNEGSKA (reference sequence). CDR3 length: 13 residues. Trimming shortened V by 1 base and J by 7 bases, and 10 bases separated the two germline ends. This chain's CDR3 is CSARAIGREKLFF. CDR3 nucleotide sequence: TGCAGTGCTAGAGCGATCGGTCGTGAAAAACTGTTTTTT.